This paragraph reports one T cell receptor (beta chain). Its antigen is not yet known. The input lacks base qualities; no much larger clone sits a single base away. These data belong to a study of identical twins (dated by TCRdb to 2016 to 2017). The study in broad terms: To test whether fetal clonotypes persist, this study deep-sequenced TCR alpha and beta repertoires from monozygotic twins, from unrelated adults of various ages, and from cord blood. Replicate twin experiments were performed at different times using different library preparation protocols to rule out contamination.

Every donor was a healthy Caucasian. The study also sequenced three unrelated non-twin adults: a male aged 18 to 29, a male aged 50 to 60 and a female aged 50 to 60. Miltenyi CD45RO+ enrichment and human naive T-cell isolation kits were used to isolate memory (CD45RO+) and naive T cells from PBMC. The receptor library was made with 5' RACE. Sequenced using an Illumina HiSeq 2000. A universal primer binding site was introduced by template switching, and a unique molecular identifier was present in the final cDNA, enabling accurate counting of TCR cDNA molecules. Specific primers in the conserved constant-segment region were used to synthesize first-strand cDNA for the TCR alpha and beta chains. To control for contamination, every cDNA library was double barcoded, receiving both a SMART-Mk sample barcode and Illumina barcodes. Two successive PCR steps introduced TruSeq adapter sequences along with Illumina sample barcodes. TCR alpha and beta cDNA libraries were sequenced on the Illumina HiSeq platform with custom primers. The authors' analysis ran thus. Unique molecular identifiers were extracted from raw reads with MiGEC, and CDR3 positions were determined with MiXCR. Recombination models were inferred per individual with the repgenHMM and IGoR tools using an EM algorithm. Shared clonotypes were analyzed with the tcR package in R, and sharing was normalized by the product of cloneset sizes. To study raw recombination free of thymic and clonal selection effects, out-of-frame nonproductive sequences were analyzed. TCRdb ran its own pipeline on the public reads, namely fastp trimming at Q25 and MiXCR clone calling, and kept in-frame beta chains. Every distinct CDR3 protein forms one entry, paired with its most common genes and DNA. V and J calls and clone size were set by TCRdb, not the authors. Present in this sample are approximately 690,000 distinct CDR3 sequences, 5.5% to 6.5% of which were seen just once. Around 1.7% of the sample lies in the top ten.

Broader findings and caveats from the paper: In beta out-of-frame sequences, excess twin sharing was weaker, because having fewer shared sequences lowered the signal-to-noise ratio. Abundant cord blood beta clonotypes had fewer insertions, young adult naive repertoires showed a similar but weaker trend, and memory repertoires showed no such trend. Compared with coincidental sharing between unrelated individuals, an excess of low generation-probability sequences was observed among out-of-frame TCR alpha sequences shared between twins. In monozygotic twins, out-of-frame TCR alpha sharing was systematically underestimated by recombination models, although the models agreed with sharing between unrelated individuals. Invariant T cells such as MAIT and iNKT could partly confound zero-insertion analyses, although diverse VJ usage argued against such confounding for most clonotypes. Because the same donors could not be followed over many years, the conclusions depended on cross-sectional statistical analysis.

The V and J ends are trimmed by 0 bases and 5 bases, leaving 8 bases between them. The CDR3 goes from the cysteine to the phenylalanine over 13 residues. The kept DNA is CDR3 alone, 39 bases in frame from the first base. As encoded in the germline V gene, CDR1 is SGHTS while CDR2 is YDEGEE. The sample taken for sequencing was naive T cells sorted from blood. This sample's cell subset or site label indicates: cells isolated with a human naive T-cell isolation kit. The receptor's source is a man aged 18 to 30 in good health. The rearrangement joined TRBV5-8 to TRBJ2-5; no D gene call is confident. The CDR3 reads CASSLAQWETQYF. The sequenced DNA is TGTGCCAGCAGCTTGGCCCAGTGGGAGACCCAGTACTTC.